This section outlines one T cell receptor (beta chain) sequence together with its context. The record originates from a study of patients and donors after allogeneic stem cell transplantation. TCRdb analysed the RT-PCR reads with MiXCR anew, one entry per CDR3 protein. The sample carries hundreds of thousands of distinct CDR3 sequences, 16% recorded once. V dropped 0 bases and J dropped 2; count of bases not matched to a gene: 7. The CDR3 runs to 17 residues. Germline V gene sequence: CDR1 MNHEY, CDR2 SMNVEV (reference sequence). This clonotype was obtained from a human donor who was either an allogeneic HSCT recipient or a stem cell or donor lymphocyte infusion donor (not recorded which). It is not recorded whose cells these are; they may come from a transplant donor. The sample was blood, either unsorted or a sorted T cell fraction (not recorded which). The chain uses TRBV27 and TRBJ1-5; TRBD1 aligns across 7 bases. The chain's CDR3 is CASSLSGDSGGNQPQHF. CDR3 in DNA: TGTGCCAGCAGTTTATCCGGGGACAGCGGGGGCAATCAGCCCCAGCATTTT.